The 13 T cell receptor beta chains in this list originate from one sample, sequenced in a study of cytomegalovirus exposure and HLA in healthy donors. Use of 60 Vbeta and 13 Jbeta primers characterized the PCR. Repertoires were generated with immunoSEQ multiplex PCR, while TCRdb's copy carries only in-frame clones and drops some. The table lists about 160,000 clones, roughly four fifths of them singletons. The sample was PBMCs. The receptors stem from a man between 50 and 59 years old in good health and CMV-seropositive.

The chain couples TRBV11-2 to TRBJ1-1; D gene uncertain. The CDR3 contains 15 residues. The germline gives CDR1 SGHAT, CDR2 FQNNGV. Trimming shortened V by 1 base and J by 1 base, and 10 bases separated the two germline ends. CDR3 nucleotides: TGTGCCAGCAGCTTAGCCTTTGCGAGGAACACTGAAGCTTTCTTT. It is translated as CASSLAFARNTEAFF. The complete variable domain, with remaining parts taken from reference TRBV11-2 and TRBJ1-1, reads EAGVAQSPRYKIIEKRQSVAFWCNPISGHATLYWYQQILGQGPKLLIQFQNNGVVDDSQLPKDRFSAERLKGVDSTLKIQPAKLEDSAVYLCASSLAFARNTEAFFGQGTRLTVV.

This clone has a single count. The J gene is TRBJ1-5, the V gene TRBV10-1; 7 bases fit TRBD1. CDR1 and CDR2 from the germline V gene are WNHNN and SYGVQD (reference sequence). V shed 2 bases, J shed 4 bases, and the junction held 11 bases outside the gene matches. This CDR3 region has 17 residues. The CDR3 reads CASSEPKDRTANQPQHF. CDR3 coding DNA: TGCGCCAGCAGTGAGCCTAAGGACAGGACAGCTAATCAGCCCCAGCATTTT.

This clone was detected only a few times. The chain links TRBV29-1 to TRBJ2-3, with TRBD2 as a possible D gene (6 bases). The V and J ends lost 5 bases and 12 bases respectively, with 36 bases between them. CDR1 is SQVTM and CDR2 is ANQGSEA in the germline V gene. The CDR3 loop spans 18 amino acids. As DNA, the CDR3 is TGCAGCGTTCCTAAAGGTGGGACGCGGGCGGGACCCCCCGTTGCACAGTATTTT. This encodes CSVPKGGTRAGPPVAQYF.

This chain links TRBV29-1 with TRBJ1-3, with D possibly matching TRBD1 (6 bases). Deletions cut 2 bases from V and 3 bases from J, with 8 bases between. CDR1 and CDR2 (germline): SQVTM, ANQGSEA. This CDR3 spans 13 amino acids. CDR3 residues: CSVETGSGNTIYF. The DNA of the CDR3 is TGCAGCGTTGAAACAGGGAGTGGAAACACCATATATTTT.

This clone was seen a handful of times. The genes are TRBV2 and TRBJ1-4, with 8 bases fitting TRBD1. V shed 5 bases and J 5 bases; nucleotides not matched to a gene: 4. Looked up from germline, CDR1 is SNHLY and CDR2 is FYNNEI. This CDR3 comprises 14 residues. The CDR3 here is CASSIGTGNEKLFF. The CDR3 nucleotides are TGTGCCAGCAGTATCGGGACAGGAAATGAAAAACTGTTTTTT.

The chain links TRBV28 to TRBJ1-1; no definite D call. Germline V gene lookup returns CDR1 MDHEN and CDR2 SYDVKM. CDR3 size: 14 residues. With 2 bases removed from V and 3 bases from J, the gap between germline ends came to 10 bases. CDR3 amino acids: CASSLDIPDTEAFF. CDR3 nucleotides: TGTGCCAGCAGTTTAGACATACCGGACACTGAAGCTTTCTTT.

The count of this clone is one. The J gene is TRBJ2-7, the V gene TRBV29-1; D gene uncertain. The V gene's germline CDR1 is SQVTM and CDR2 ANQGSEA. V lost 1 base and J 3 bases, leaving 4 bases between the germline ends. The CDR3 consists of 11 residues. The CDR3 nucleotides are TGCAGCGTTGAAGCGTTCTACGAGCAGTACTTC. Protein: CSVEAFYEQYF.

V usage is TRBV27 and J usage is TRBJ2-7; no reliable D call. Germline values: CDR1 MNHEY, CDR2 SMNVEV (reference sequence). The CDR3 runs to 12 residues. Between the trimmed V and J ends, which lost 4 bases and 6 bases, there was a span of 10 bases. In nucleotides, the CDR3 is TGTGCCAGCAGTTCGAGATTGTCCGAGCAGTACTTC. Encoded protein: CASSSRLSEQYF.

V and J are TRBV7-6 and TRBJ1-4; weak D call: TRBD1 (6 bases). V was shortened by 1 base and J by 4 bases, with 16 bases between the two germline ends. The germline V gene encodes CDR1 SGHVS and CDR2 FNYEAQ. This CDR3 is built from 17 residues. CDR3 DNA sequence: TGTGCCAGCAGCTTAGAGTTCGGGGGGCACGGTAATGAAAAACTGTTTTTT. Translating gives CASSLEFGGHGNEKLFF.

The V call is TRBV5-4, the J call TRBJ2-1; a weak D match, TRBD1 (5 bases). V gave up 4 bases and J gave up 8 bases, with 13 bases separating them. This CDR3 has 13 amino acids. Germline loops: CDR1 SGHNT, CDR2 YYREEE (reference sequence). CDR3 protein: CASSGRQLDEQFF. In nucleotides, the CDR3 is TGTGCCAGCAGCGGACGACAGCTCGATGAGCAGTTCTTC.

The CDR3 DNA is TGTGCCAGCAGCTTAGATGCAGGGGGAGGTGAGACCCAGTACTTC. Protein: CASSLDAGGGETQYF. J is TRBJ2-5 and V is TRBV7-8; maybe TRBD1 (7 bases). From germline, CDR1 is SGHVS and CDR2 FQNEAQ. The CDR3 spans 15 residues. V shed 1 base and J shed 5 bases, with 14 bases lying between them.

The chain has TRBV7-9 and TRBJ1-4; D gene uncertain. Trimming pared 5 bases from V and 0 bases from J, leaving 7 bases between. CDR1 SEHNR and CDR2 FQNEAQ come from the germline V gene (reference sequence). The CDR3 runs to 14 residues. CDR3 DNA: TGTGCCAGCAGCCTAGGAGCAACTAATGAAAAACTGTTTTTT. Its translation is CASSLGATNEKLFF.

This chain uses TRBV4-1 with TRBJ2-5; 7 bases align to TRBD1. The CDR3 contains 13 residues. J lost 6 bases, V lost 0 bases, and 1 base had no gene match. CDR1 and CDR2 from the germline V gene are MGHRA and YSYEKL. CDR3 nucleotides: TGCGCCAGCAGCCAAGAAGGGGGCAAGACCCAGTACTTC. The encoded protein is CASSQEGGKTQYF.